This record concerns one TCR beta chain sequence. Its antigen has not been determined. No per-base quality is available; no much larger clone lies one base away. This entry is derived from a study of shared clonotypes between healthy human individuals (dated by TCRdb to the early 2020s). The study in broad terms: The cohort included three men and a couple of women between 18 and 49 years of age. Per donor, three plates each were used for CD4 naive and CD4 memory, two for CD8 naive, and one for CD8 memory. Blood TCR repertoires of five healthy adults were deeply sequenced to estimate repertoire size and the extent of clonotype sharing between individuals. Different laboratories and diverse techniques were used to prepare libraries and sequence TCR repertoires, to increase sequencing depth and limit assay-specific biases. Per donor, leukapheresis produced somewhere between about 0.9 and 9 billion PBMCs.

CD8 naive samples were obtained by positive selection for CCR7 among CD45RO-negative cells, yielding a CD45RA+CCR7+ population from which TemRA cells were excluded. Healthy HIV-negative adults with no recently reported acute infections or vaccinations were included as donors. Every donor was a Caucasian adult living in Nashville, Tennessee, USA. After blood collection by leukapheresis, PBMCs were isolated using Ficoll-Histopaque density gradient centrifugation and then cryopreserved in the vapor phase of liquid nitrogen. Purity and quantity of every magnetically sorted T cell population were checked by analytical flow cytometry. Each sorted fraction had its genomic DNA isolated and then quantified by UV absorbance on a Nanodrop 2000c. Using the deep immunoSEQ assay, TCR CDR3 regions were amplified from genomic DNA by multiplex PCR. For each cell subset, the extracted genomic DNA was distributed evenly across all wells of several immunoSEQ 96-well plates, and each plate served as one replicate. For sorted subsets, around 200 ng genomic DNA, equal to 30,000 or so T cell genomes, was loaded into each replicate PCR. Purified libraries were quantified with a Qubit 3.0 fluorometer, sized on a Bioanalyzer 2100, and re-quantified with the KAPA Library Quantification kit. Each immunoSEQ 96-well plate was sequenced on its own single-read 150-cycle Illumina NextSeq 550 flow cell. The source study handled its data this way. Because the immunoSEQ output held only junctional sequences and lacked quality scores, the filtering could not match the filtering applied to full-length reads. To assign V/J genes and CDR3, sequences were annotated against IMGT germline references using PyIR, a Python wrapper for IgBLAST v1.9. Any read was removed if the V/J assignment was weak (E-value above 1e-6), the CDR3 was missing, or the read contained stop codons, out-of-frame junctions, or ambiguous translated residues. V3J clonotypes were defined as sequences sharing the same inferred V gene, J gene, and CDR3 amino acid sequence. Percentage overlap between repertoires was computed as shared unique clonotypes divided by the size of the smaller repertoire. Repertoire richness was assessed with RTK rarefaction, the Chao1 estimator, and Recon v2.1 estimates of unobserved clonotypes. Generation probabilities were computed with OLGA for all TCRbeta clonotypes obtained by the gDNA method from several donors. Here the immuneACCESS table is served through TCRdb, limited to in-frame sequences with V and J called. Missing clones are a known gap in these copies; in checked studies unresolved V genes cover under half, and the rest lacks a known reason. That table gives V, J and clone size, and the DNA gave D and trimming. Across this sample there are about 2,100,000 clones, with under 95% seen only once. Of the sample, around 1.7% is held by the ten largest clones.

Overall study results and their limits: Pairwise subsampling indicated that sequencing depth was expected to affect the degree of clonotype sharing among donors. Only blood was sampled, and tissue TCR repertoires likely differ from those in blood. Even with the large sequencing depth, rarefaction of the sorted-subset datasets indicated that sequencing was incomplete. When a handful of donors were compared, the shared fraction of clonotypes was roughly 5% for naive CD4, around 3.6% for naive CD8, more than 2% for memory CD4, and less than 0.5% for memory CD8. Because the study included only a small number of donors, the genetic and exposure-history diversity represented was limited. Estimated clonotype richness was generally larger for naive than for memory subsets. Compared with non-shared clonotypes, the clonotypes found in all four sorted-subset donors had higher generation probabilities.

Per the germline V gene (reference sequence), SEHNR is the CDR1 and FQNEAQ is the CDR2. Trimming removed 1 base from V and 7 bases from J, leaving 14 bases between the germline ends. Spanning cysteine to phenylalanine, the CDR3 consists of 15 amino acids. Of all the DNA, just the CDR3 is kept, 45 bases in frame from base 1. The sequenced material came from naive CD8+ T cells from PBMCs. According to the study, the label for this sample's cell subset or site signals: CD45RA+CCR7+. The rearrangement combines TRBV7-9 with TRBJ2-1; the D gene is possibly TRBD2, with 6 bases matching. The sequence was collected from a man aged 18 to 30 in good health. Some clones in this sample may be carry-over from other donors' samples. At the DNA level, the sequence is TGTGCCAGCAGCTTAGTTGTCGGGAGTGTTAATGAGCAGTTCTTC. It encodes CASSLVVGSVNEQFF.